A selection of T cell receptor beta chains follows, all from one sample in a study of blood T cell repertoires in COVID-19. TCRdb keeps only in-frame clones here, not all; method: immunoSEQ multiplex PCR. Altogether approximately 190,000 clones are present, around 84% being singletons, with the ten largest covering 4.5% to 7.5%. The specimen was peripheral blood. The receptors come from a man older than 75 with acute or convalescent COVID-19. Both conserved end residues are part of each CDR3. A D gene is named only where the DNA matches it firmly. Clone size is given for some rows only: seen once, a few or many times, or a class if the clone is expanded.

j_call: TRBJ1-4; d_call: -; v_call: TRBV7-9; clone_size: -; cdr3_aa: CASRTQGTNEKLFF; cdr3_nt: TGTGCCAGCAGAACTCAGGGGACGAATGAAAAACTGTTTTTT
j_call: TRBJ2-5; d_call: TRBD2; v_call: TRBV10-1; clone_size: -; cdr3_aa: CASSELGTSGRGKETQYF; cdr3_nt: TGCGCCAGCAGTGAGTTGGGAACTAGCGGGAGGGGAAAAGAGACCCAGTACTTC
j_call: TRBJ1-6; d_call: -; v_call: TRBV6-6; clone_size: -; cdr3_aa: CASSSTGISPLHF; cdr3_nt: TGTGCCAGCAGTTCGACAGGAATTTCACCCCTCCACTTT
j_call: TRBJ2-3; d_call: -; v_call: TRBV7-9; clone_size: -; cdr3_aa: CASSLDRLASTDTQYF; cdr3_nt: TGTGCCAGCAGCTTAGATCGGCTAGCTAGCACAGATACGCAGTATTTT
j_call: TRBJ1-5; d_call: -; v_call: TRBV5-1; clone_size: -; cdr3_aa: CASSAGTQGQPQHF; cdr3_nt: TGCGCCAGCAGCGCCGGGACACAGGGACAGCCCCAGCATTTT
j_call: TRBJ2-5; d_call: TRBD2; v_call: TRBV27; clone_size: -; cdr3_aa: CASRYRAGVLETQYF; cdr3_nt: TGTGCCAGCCGCTATCGAGCGGGAGTACTAGAGACCCAGTACTTC
j_call: TRBJ2-2; d_call: TRBD1; v_call: TRBV5-4; clone_size: -; cdr3_aa: CASSLGGGPGELFF; cdr3_nt: TGTGCCAGCAGCTTGGGAGGGGGCCCCGGGGAGCTGTTTTTT
j_call: TRBJ2-7; d_call: -; v_call: TRBV30; clone_size: -; cdr3_aa: CAWSVNRAYEQYF; cdr3_nt: TGTGCCTGGAGTGTAAACAGGGCCTACGAGCAGTACTTC
j_call: TRBJ1-4; d_call: -; v_call: TRBV28; clone_size: -; cdr3_aa: CASNTGGITNEKLFF; cdr3_nt: TGTGCCAGCAATACCGGGGGTATAACTAATGAAAAACTGTTTTTT
j_call: TRBJ1-2; d_call: TRBD1; v_call: TRBV24-1; clone_size: -; cdr3_aa: CATSAGTGSTAGYTF; cdr3_nt: TGTGCCACCAGTGCAGGGACAGGGAGTACGGCGGGCTACACCTTC
j_call: TRBJ2-6; d_call: -; v_call: TRBV19; clone_size: once; cdr3_aa: CASSIGGAEANVLTF; cdr3_nt: TGTGCCAGTAGTATTGGAGGGGCAGAGGCCAACGTCCTGACTTTC
j_call: TRBJ2-7; d_call: TRBD2; v_call: TRBV7-2; clone_size: -; cdr3_aa: CASSLHSFSGRGNNEQYF; cdr3_nt: TGTGCCAGCAGCCTCCACTCATTTAGCGGGAGAGGAAACAACGAGCAGTACTTC
j_call: TRBJ1-4; d_call: -; v_call: TRBV7-3; clone_size: -; cdr3_aa: CASSLVGGEKLFF; cdr3_nt: TGTGCCAGCAGCTTAGTGGGAGGTGAAAAACTGTTTTTT
j_call: TRBJ2-5; d_call: -; v_call: TRBV10-2; clone_size: -; cdr3_aa: CASSHYREISETQYF; cdr3_nt: TGCGCCAGCAGTCACTATCGGGAGATCTCAGAGACCCAGTACTTC
j_call: TRBJ2-5; d_call: TRBD2; v_call: TRBV18; clone_size: -; cdr3_aa: CASSPPGLKETQYF; cdr3_nt: TGTGCCAGCTCACCTCCGGGACTAAAAGAGACCCAGTACTTC
j_call: TRBJ2-5; d_call: TRBD2; v_call: TRBV7-9; clone_size: -; cdr3_aa: CASSSPTSEIQETQYF; cdr3_nt: TGTGCCAGCAGCTCTCCGACTAGCGAAATCCAAGAGACCCAGTACTTC
j_call: TRBJ2-6; d_call: TRBD2; v_call: TRBV24-1; clone_size: once; cdr3_aa: CATSASLGLAGAGANVLTF; cdr3_nt: TGTGCCACCAGTGCCTCCTTGGGACTAGCGGGAGCTGGGGCCAACGTCCTGACTTTC
j_call: TRBJ1-5; d_call: TRBD1; v_call: TRBV28; clone_size: -; cdr3_aa: CASSPHMAPLGTGRFSNQPQHF; cdr3_nt: TGTGCCAGCAGTCCCCATATGGCCCCTCTCGGGACAGGGAGGTTCAGCAATCAGCCCCAGCATTTT
j_call: TRBJ2-1; d_call: TRBD2; v_call: TRBV6-4; clone_size: few; cdr3_aa: CASSDRAGGPQFF; cdr3_nt: TGTGCCAGCAGTGATCGAGCGGGAGGTCCGCAGTTCTTC
j_call: TRBJ2-1; d_call: TRBD1; v_call: TRBV6-5; clone_size: -; cdr3_aa: CASIRQGANEQFF; cdr3_nt: TGTGCCAGCATACGACAGGGTGCCAATGAGCAGTTCTTC
j_call: TRBJ2-7; d_call: -; v_call: TRBV19; clone_size: -; cdr3_aa: CASSYTITSYEQYF; cdr3_nt: TGTGCCAGTAGCTATACTATAACCTCCTACGAGCAGTACTTC
j_call: TRBJ1-4; d_call: TRBD1; v_call: TRBV30; clone_size: -; cdr3_aa: CAWGQGANEKLFF; cdr3_nt: TGTGCCTGGGGACAGGGGGCTAATGAAAAACTGTTTTTT
j_call: TRBJ2-2; d_call: -; v_call: TRBV5-1; clone_size: -; cdr3_aa: CASSLVSGSGELFF; cdr3_nt: TGCGCCAGCAGCTTGGTTTCGGGGTCCGGGGAGCTGTTTTTT
j_call: TRBJ1-1; d_call: -; v_call: TRBV2; clone_size: once; cdr3_aa: CASRAGYTEAFF; cdr3_nt: TGTGCCAGCAGAGCGGGTTACACTGAAGCTTTCTTT
j_call: TRBJ1-2; d_call: -; v_call: TRBV2; clone_size: once; cdr3_aa: CASSVDTPYGYTF; cdr3_nt: TGTGCCAGCAGTGTAGACACTCCCTATGGCTACACCTTC
j_call: TRBJ2-3; d_call: TRBD2; v_call: TRBV12-3/TRBV12-4; clone_size: -; cdr3_aa: CASRAGGTDTQYF; cdr3_nt: TGTGCCAGCAGAGCGGGAGGAACAGATACGCAGTATTTT
j_call: TRBJ1-3; d_call: TRBD1; v_call: TRBV28; clone_size: -; cdr3_aa: CASSPADRAGNTIYF; cdr3_nt: TGTGCCAGCAGTCCCGCTGACAGGGCCGGAAACACCATATATTTT
j_call: TRBJ2-2; d_call: TRBD1; v_call: TRBV24-1; clone_size: -; cdr3_aa: CATRAGDRNTGELFF; cdr3_nt: TGTGCCACCAGGGCTGGGGACAGAAACACCGGGGAGCTGTTTTTT
j_call: TRBJ2-2; d_call: -; v_call: TRBV18; clone_size: -; cdr3_aa: CASSPTANTGELFF; cdr3_nt: TGTGCCAGCTCACCGACAGCGAACACCGGGGAGCTGTTTTTT
j_call: TRBJ2-3; d_call: -; v_call: TRBV19; clone_size: once; cdr3_aa: CASSIAGLSTDTQYF; cdr3_nt: TGTGCCAGTAGTATAGCCGGGTTAAGCACAGATACGCAGTATTTT
j_call: TRBJ2-5; d_call: -; v_call: TRBV30; clone_size: once; cdr3_aa: CAWSVARGQTQYF; cdr3_nt: TGTGCCTGGAGTGTAGCCAGGGGTCAGACCCAGTACTTC
j_call: TRBJ1-2; d_call: -; v_call: TRBV19; clone_size: -; cdr3_aa: CASSPFGAGRDSYTF; cdr3_nt: TGTGCCAGTAGTCCCTTTGGGGCCGGGAGAGATAGCTACACCTTC
j_call: TRBJ2-1; d_call: TRBD2; v_call: TRBV7-3; clone_size: -; cdr3_aa: CASSKLAGGVYNEQFF; cdr3_nt: TGTGCCAGCAGCAAACTAGCGGGAGGGGTATACAATGAGCAGTTCTTC
j_call: TRBJ1-2; d_call: -; v_call: TRBV7-8; clone_size: -; cdr3_aa: CASSPDRDKGYTF; cdr3_nt: TGTGCCAGCAGCCCAGACCGGGACAAAGGCTACACCTTC
j_call: TRBJ1-4; d_call: TRBD1; v_call: TRBV7-9; clone_size: -; cdr3_aa: CASSTPGGKGEKLFF; cdr3_nt: TGTGCCAGCAGCACCCCAGGGGGAAAGGGTGAAAAACTGTTTTTT
j_call: TRBJ1-4; d_call: -; v_call: TRBV7-2; clone_size: -; cdr3_aa: CASSPRQTTNEKLFF; cdr3_nt: TGTGCCAGCAGCCCCAGACAGACAACTAATGAAAAACTGTTTTTT
j_call: TRBJ2-5; d_call: TRBD2; v_call: TRBV5-1; clone_size: -; cdr3_aa: CASSLGGSGETQYF; cdr3_nt: TGCGCCAGCAGCTTGGGCGGGAGCGGGGAGACCCAGTACTTC
j_call: TRBJ1-3; d_call: -; v_call: TRBV5-6; clone_size: few; cdr3_aa: CASSSQGASGNTIYF; cdr3_nt: TGTGCCAGCAGCTCACAGGGTGCTTCTGGAAACACCATATATTTT
j_call: TRBJ1-4; d_call: -; v_call: TRBV18; clone_size: -; cdr3_aa: CASSPSLGRDGEKLFF; cdr3_nt: TGTGCCAGCTCACCTTCGCTCGGCAGGGATGGTGAAAAACTGTTTTTT
j_call: TRBJ2-1; d_call: TRBD2; v_call: TRBV5-6; clone_size: -; cdr3_aa: CASSRGGLANNEQFF; cdr3_nt: TGTGCCAGCAGCCGGGGGGGACTAGCGAACAATGAGCAGTTCTTC
j_call: TRBJ2-1; d_call: TRBD1; v_call: TRBV19; clone_size: -; cdr3_aa: CASSDRGGSDEQFF; cdr3_nt: TGTGCCAGTAGCGACAGGGGTGGTAGCGATGAGCAGTTCTTC
j_call: TRBJ2-3; d_call: -; v_call: TRBV24-1; clone_size: -; cdr3_aa: CATGGTSTDTQYF; cdr3_nt: TGTGCCACCGGGGGGACTAGCACAGATACGCAGTATTTT
j_call: TRBJ1-5; d_call: TRBD1; v_call: TRBV27; clone_size: -; cdr3_aa: CASSQGARGQPQHF; cdr3_nt: TGTGCCAGCAGTCAGGGGGCGCGAGGTCAGCCCCAGCATTTT
j_call: TRBJ2-1; d_call: TRBD2; v_call: TRBV28; clone_size: -; cdr3_aa: CASSLAREVPFF; cdr3_nt: TGTGCCAGCAGTTTGGCGCGGGAGGTCCCGTTCTTC
j_call: TRBJ2-7; d_call: TRBD2; v_call: TRBV2; clone_size: few; cdr3_aa: CASSEARVGGGEQYF; cdr3_nt: TGTGCCAGCAGTGAAGCGCGGGTGGGCGGGGGCGAGCAGTACTTC
j_call: TRBJ1-2; d_call: -; v_call: TRBV19; clone_size: -; cdr3_aa: CASSIGGSGGYTF; cdr3_nt: TGTGCCAGTAGTATCGGGGGAAGCGGTGGCTACACCTTC
j_call: TRBJ1-2; d_call: TRBD1; v_call: TRBV27; clone_size: -; cdr3_aa: CASSRQGALNYGYTF; cdr3_nt: TGTGCCAGCAGCAGACAGGGGGCCCTAAACTATGGCTACACCTTC
j_call: TRBJ2-4; d_call: TRBD2; v_call: TRBV7-2; clone_size: -; cdr3_aa: CASRDHLSGWDAKNIQYF; cdr3_nt: TGTGCCAGCAGGGACCACCTTAGCGGGTGGGACGCCAAAAACATTCAGTACTTC
j_call: TRBJ2-1; d_call: TRBD2; v_call: TRBV5-1; clone_size: -; cdr3_aa: CASAPGLAGPVEQFF; cdr3_nt: TGCGCCAGCGCCCCGGGACTAGCGGGACCGGTTGAGCAGTTCTTC
j_call: TRBJ2-5; d_call: TRBD1; v_call: TRBV18; clone_size: -; cdr3_aa: CASSETGVRETQYF; cdr3_nt: TGTGCCAGCTCTGAGACAGGGGTGAGGGAGACCCAGTACTTC
j_call: TRBJ2-5; d_call: TRBD1; v_call: TRBV9; clone_size: -; cdr3_aa: CASSVGGQEKHPWWAQYF; cdr3_nt: TGTGCCAGCAGCGTAGGGGGACAGGAGAAACACCCTTGGTGGGCCCAGTACTTC
j_call: TRBJ1-5; d_call: -; v_call: TRBV27; clone_size: few; cdr3_aa: CASSSSRNQPQHF; cdr3_nt: TGTGCCAGCAGCTCAAGTAGAAATCAGCCCCAGCATTTT
j_call: TRBJ1-5; d_call: -; v_call: TRBV9; clone_size: -; cdr3_aa: CASSPGSNQPQHF; cdr3_nt: TGTGCCAGCTCTCCGGGGAGCAATCAGCCCCAGCATTTT
j_call: TRBJ1-2; d_call: -; v_call: TRBV6-2/TRBV6-3; clone_size: -; cdr3_aa: CASSYLGSNYGYTF; cdr3_nt: TGTGCCAGCAGTTACCTGGGCTCTAACTATGGCTACACCTTC
j_call: TRBJ1-6; d_call: TRBD1; v_call: TRBV6-5; clone_size: -; cdr3_aa: CASWTGYNSPLHF; cdr3_nt: TGTGCCAGCTGGACAGGTTATAATTCACCCCTCCACTTT
j_call: TRBJ1-3; d_call: -; v_call: TRBV14; clone_size: -; cdr3_aa: CASSQQIGNTIYF; cdr3_nt: TGTGCCAGCAGCCAACAGATAGGAAACACCATATATTTT
j_call: TRBJ2-3; d_call: -; v_call: TRBV5-1; clone_size: -; cdr3_aa: CASSLGTPRTDTQYF; cdr3_nt: TGCGCCAGCAGCTTAGGGACTCCCCGCACAGATACGCAGTATTTT
j_call: TRBJ2-5; d_call: TRBD1; v_call: TRBV3-1/TRBV3-2; clone_size: -; cdr3_aa: CASSLMGQGSETQYF; cdr3_nt: TGTGCCAGCAGTCTGATGGGACAGGGAAGCGAGACCCAGTACTTC